This entry lists 15 T cell receptor beta chains sequenced from one sample in a study of blood T cells in healthy people across ages. PCR was performed a second time for roughly 7 to 11 cycles using a sample-barcoded 5' primer and a J-beta primer mix. TCRdb analysed the 5' RACE reads with MiXCR anew, one entry per CDR3 protein. The sample holds fewer than 1,000,000 distinct CDR3 sequences, under 45% seen once. Specimen: blood. The receptors were sampled from a man aged 60 to 69 in good health.

The chain joins TRBV7-9 to TRBJ2-3; 13 bases map to TRBD2. CDR3 length: 17 residues. Germline loops: CDR1 SEHNR, CDR2 FQNEAQ (reference sequence). The V and J ends lost 3 bases and 1 base, in that order; junction bases with no gene match: 4. The CDR3 DNA is TGTGCCAGCAGCTTGGGACTAGCGGGGAGTCGCACAGATACGCAGTATTTT. Translated, it gives CASSLGLAGSRTDTQYF.

V is TRBV12-3 or TRBV12-4 and J is TRBJ2-1; D gene ambiguous. The length of the CDR3 is 14 residues. Trimming took off 7 bases at V and 0 bases at J, with 10 bases between the two ends. The CDR3 sequence: CASTSSSSYNEQFF. CDR3 nucleotides: TGTGCCAGCACCTCCTCTAGCTCCTACAATGAGCAGTTCTTC.

V and J are TRBV3-1 and TRBJ2-3; 10 nucleotides match TRBD2. Unmatched junction bases numbered 5, after V lost 6 bases and J lost 2 bases. The length of the CDR3 is 15 residues. Germline V gene sequence: CDR1 LGHDT, CDR2 YNNKEL (reference sequence). The CDR3 sequence: CASSLAGAPTDTQYF. In DNA, the CDR3 is TGTGCCAGCAGTCTAGCGGGGGCCCCCACAGATACGCAGTATTTT.

This clonotype was counted many times. This rearrangement joins TRBV2 to TRBJ2-1; unclear D gene. V was trimmed by 6 bases and J by 4 bases, leaving 13 bases between them. Germline V CDR1 and CDR2: SNHLY, FYNNEI. This CDR3 has 14 amino acids. CDR3: CASRWNNPYNEQFF. The CDR3 DNA sequence: TGTGCCAGCAGGTGGAACAACCCGTACAATGAGCAGTTCTTC.

This clonotype was counted between two and nine times. The chain uses TRBV7-9 and TRBJ1-6, with D possibly matching TRBD1 (5 bases). The CDR3 is 14 amino acids. V dropped 6 bases and J dropped 9 bases, with 15 bases sitting between them. Germline lookup yields CDR1 SEHNR and CDR2 FQNEAQ (reference sequence). DNA for the CDR3: TGTGCCAGCAGTCACACTCAGGGAATTTCACCCCTCCACTTT. Encoded protein: CASSHTQGISPLHF. The whole variable domain, remainder taken from reference TRBV7-9 and TRBJ1-6, is DTGVSQNPRHKITKRGQNVTFRCDPISEHNRLYWYRQTLGQGPEFLTYFQNEAQLEKSRLLSDRFSAERPKGSFSTLEIQRTEQGDSAMYLCASSHTQGISPLHFGNGTRLTVT.

This chain uses TRBV20-1 with TRBJ1-1; a possible D gene is TRBD1 (5 bases). The V gene's germline CDR1 is DFQATT and CDR2 SNEGSKA (reference sequence). Trimming removed 6 bases at V and 1 base at J, with 12 bases between. This CDR3 spans 13 amino acids. CDR3 bases: TGCAGTGCCTCTTGGGGACCGAACACTGAAGCTTTCTTT. Protein sequence: CSASWGPNTEAFF.

This chain connects TRBV6-5 to TRBJ2-1, with D perhaps matching TRBD1 (6 bases). Trimming left V 6 bases short and J 0 bases short, with 15 bases between. The CDR3 runs to 16 residues. CDR1 is MNHEY, CDR2 SVGAGI, per germline. Written as DNA, the CDR3 is TGTGCCAGCAGAAATCAGGGGTCAGGCTCCTACAATGAGCAGTTCTTC. This sequence encodes CASRNQGSGSYNEQFF.

This chain connects TRBV24-1 to TRBJ2-2; 9 positions match TRBD1. The germline V gene encodes CDR1 KGHDR and CDR2 SFDVKD. CDR3 size: 16 residues. After removal of 4 bases from V and 7 bases from J, the junction contained 9 bases not matched to a gene. This chain's CDR3 is CATSDPNRGRNGELFF. CDR3 bases: TGTGCCACCAGTGACCCCAACAGGGGGCGAAACGGGGAGCTGTTTTTT.

V is TRBV5-1 and J is TRBJ1-1; D remains ambiguous. V gave up 6 bases and J gave up 1 base, with 13 bases separating them. This CDR3 is built from 14 residues. CDR1 is SGHRS, CDR2 YFSETQ, per germline. CDR3: CASNIGPANTEAFF. CDR3 bases: TGCGCCAGCAACATCGGACCCGCGAACACTGAAGCTTTCTTT.

The table lists this clonotype with a few counts. The chain recombines TRBV6-5 with TRBJ1-6; TRBD1 matches at 10 bases. Losses at the gene ends were 0 bases for V and 6 bases for J; bases not matched to a gene: 2. The length of the CDR3 is 16 residues. The germline gives CDR1 MNHEY, CDR2 SVGAGI. The DNA for the CDR3 is TGTGCCAGCAGTTACTCGGGGGACAGGGGTAATTCACCCCTCCACTTT. It encodes CASSYSGDRGNSPLHF.

This clonotype was recorded only once. This may stem from a read error, because a much larger clone lies one nucleotide away. The genes are TRBV21-1 and TRBJ2-4; TRBD1 is the table's D call, not checked against the DNA. TRBV21-1 represents a pseudogene. There are 16 residues in the CDR3. CDR3 in amino acids: CTSSMRQDLAKNIQYF. CDR3 coding DNA: TGTACCAGCAGCATGAGACAGGACCTGGCCAAAAACATTCAGTACTTC.

J is TRBJ2-4 and V is TRBV24-1; TRBD2 agrees at 8 bases. TRBJ2-7 matches the DNA end more closely, so the J call is doubtful. CDR1 is KGHDR, CDR2 SFDVKD, per germline. The CDR3 is 16 amino acids. The CDR3 bases are TGTGCCACCAGTGACCCGGGGGGGCGGCACTCCTACGAGCAGTACTTC. It is translated as CATSDPGGRHSYEQYF.

This clonotype appeared a few times. The J gene is TRBJ2-5, the V gene TRBV6-2 or TRBV6-3; D not certain. Trimming took off 8 bases at V and 1 base at J, with 11 bases between the two ends. This CDR3 spans 13 amino acids. Germline CDR1 and CDR2: MNHEY and SVGEGT. This CDR3 is CASGRNPQETQYF. The CDR3 region has the DNA TGTGCCAGCGGTCGGAATCCCCAAGAGACCCAGTACTTC.

This clonotype appeared a few times. V gene TRBV28 combines with J gene TRBJ2-7; D might be TRBD1 (8 bases). The V and J ends lost 4 bases and 3 bases respectively, with 13 bases between them. The CDR3 is made up of 14 amino acids. Germline V gene data show CDR1 as MDHEN and CDR2 as SYDVKM. This chain's CDR3 is CASSSTGGDYEQYF. The DNA of the CDR3 is TGTGCCAGCAGTTCCACAGGGGGGGACTACGAGCAGTACTTC.

The sample holds many counts of this clonotype. The chain carries TRBV29-1 and TRBJ2-6; perhaps TRBD1 as D (6 bases). Germline assignment: CDR1 SQVTM and CDR2 ANQGSEA. The CDR3 length is 14 residues. With 6 bases removed from V and 1 base from J, the gap between germline ends came to 10 bases. The CDR3 sequence: CSVGQISGANVLTF. The CDR3 region has the DNA TGCAGCGTCGGACAGATATCTGGGGCCAACGTCCTGACTTTC.